Listed below are T cell receptor beta chains from one sample, sequenced in a study of graft-versus-host responses after intestinal transplantation. The repertoire was sequenced with immunoSEQ multiplex PCR; TCRdb's copy has only in-frame clones and lacks some. The sample lists 25,000 to 30,000 clones, approximately 93% occurring once. This specimen consisted of PBMCs, obtained 18 days after transplant. These receptor sequences come from a human patient who received an intestinal transplant, so some T cells may come from the graft donor. Both conserved end residues are part of each CDR3. D genes are given only for firm matches. Clone sizes are given selectively: once, few, many, or a class where the clone is expanded.

v_call,clone_size,d_call,j_call,cdr3_aa,cdr3_nt
TRBV30,.,.,TRBJ2-2,CAWSVGLDTGELFF,TGTGCCTGGAGTGTAGGGTTGGACACCGGGGAGCTGTTTTTT
TRBV6-1,.,.,TRBJ1-2,CASSDLGVGDYYNYGYTF,TGTGCCAGCAGTGACTTAGGTGTGGGTGACTACTATAACTATGGCTACACCTTC
TRBV6-5,.,.,TRBJ2-7,CASSYHESGSRSEQYF,TGTGCCAGCAGTTACCATGAGAGCGGGTCCCGGTCCGAGCAGTACTTC
TRBV5-8,.,.,TRBJ1-1,CASSLASGVGTEAFF,TGTGCCAGCAGCTTGGCCAGTGGGGTAGGGACTGAAGCTTTCTTT
TRBV30,.,TRBD1,TRBJ2-1,CAWTTTGTNEQFF,TGTGCCTGGACCACGACAGGGACAAATGAGCAGTTCTTC
TRBV2,.,.,TRBJ1-5,CASSLVKGSNQPQHF,TGTGCCAGCAGTTTAGTGAAGGGGAGCAATCAGCCCCAGCATTTT
TRBV4-1,.,.,TRBJ1-4,CASSLQFLNEKLFF,TGCGCCAGCAGCCTCCAGTTTCTTAATGAAAAACTGTTTTTT
TRBV5-1,once,TRBD2,TRBJ2-1,CASSLVAGGPNNEQFF,TGCGCCAGCAGCTTGGTGGCGGGGGGGCCGAACAATGAGCAGTTCTTC
TRBV7-9,.,.,TRBJ2-7,CASSVASGQYF,TGTGCCAGCAGCGTGGCCTCGGGGCAGTACTTC
TRBV6-1,few,TRBD2,TRBJ2-5,CASSEGTSVQETQYF,TGTGCCAGCAGTGAAGGGACTAGCGTACAAGAGACCCAGTACTTC
TRBV11-2,.,TRBD1,TRBJ2-7,CASSLGQDYEQYF,TGTGCCAGCAGCTTGGGACAGGACTACGAGCAGTACTTC
TRBV5-1,.,.,TRBJ2-7,CASSLDAVAYEQYF,TGCGCCAGCAGCTTGGATGCGGTCGCCTACGAGCAGTACTTC
TRBV5-5,once,.,TRBJ1-5,CASSQTSQRQPQHF,TGTGCCAGCAGCCAGACGTCCCAGAGACAGCCCCAGCATTTT
TRBV6-5,.,TRBD1,TRBJ1-2,CASSYPLSTGGNGYTF,TGTGCCAGCAGTTACCCTCTATCGACAGGGGGCAATGGCTACACCTTC
TRBV7-9,.,.,TRBJ1-4,CASSLFGQINEKLFF,TGTGCCAGCAGCTTATTTGGGCAGATTAATGAAAAACTGTTTTTT
TRBV18,.,TRBD1,TRBJ2-3,CASSPLGQVAQYF,TGTGCCAGCTCACCGCTCGGACAGGTTGCGCAGTATTTT
TRBV6-5,.,.,TRBJ1-1,CASSYSILGAEAFF,TGTGCCAGCAGTTACTCGATCCTCGGCGCTGAAGCTTTCTTT
TRBV5-1,.,.,TRBJ1-1,CASSLVQRVQTEAFF,TGCGCCAGCAGCTTGGTCCAGAGGGTACAAACTGAAGCCTTCTTT
TRBV7-9,.,TRBD1,TRBJ2-5,CASSLGGQLQETQYF,TGTGCCAGCAGCTTAGGGGGACAGCTCCAAGAGACCCAGTACTTC
TRBV29-1,.,.,TRBJ1-1,CSVEEENTEAFF,TGCAGCGTTGAAGAAGAGAACACTGAAGCTTTCTTT
TRBV27,.,TRBD1,TRBJ2-2,CASGTGTHNTGELFF,TGTGCCAGTGGGACAGGGACCCACAACACCGGGGAGCTGTTTTTT
TRBV5-1,.,TRBD2,TRBJ2-7,CATQKGRLAGGVEQYF,TGCGCCACCCAGAAAGGACGGCTAGCGGGGGGAGTAGAGCAGTACTTC
TRBV2,.,.,TRBJ2-5,CASSEGTLDTQYF,TGTGCCAGCAGTGAAGGGACTCTAGATACCCAGTACTTC
TRBV11-2,.,.,TRBJ1-3,CASSLQIAGNTIYF,TGTGCCAGCAGCTTACAGATCGCTGGAAACACCATATATTTT
TRBV9,.,.,TRBJ1-2,CASSDGGGGLLRAYGYTF,TGTGCCAGCAGCGACGGCGGAGGGGGACTTCTTCGGGCCTATGGCTACACCTTC
TRBV6-5,.,.,TRBJ2-7,CASRRGPPTYEQYF,TGTGCCAGCAGACGGGGACCGCCGACCTACGAGCAGTACTTC
TRBV9,.,TRBD2,TRBJ2-7,CASSLGLASYEQYF,TGTGCCAGCAGCCTAGGACTAGCAAGCTACGAGCAGTACTTC
TRBV7-8,.,.,TRBJ2-7,CASSLTTEQYF,TGTGCCAGCAGCTTAACTACGGAGCAGTACTTC
TRBV6-5,.,TRBD1,TRBJ2-7,CASSSGQGAGYEQYF,TGTGCCAGCAGTTCCGGACAGGGGGCGGGTTACGAGCAGTACTTC
TRBV7-9,.,TRBD1,TRBJ2-3,CASSLPGGDTQYF,TGTGCCAGCAGCTTGCCAGGGGGAGATACGCAGTATTTT
TRBV10-3,.,.,TRBJ1-5,CAISESVVHQPQHF,TGTGCCATCAGTGAGTCAGTAGTGCATCAGCCCCAGCATTTT
TRBV5-1,.,.,TRBJ1-4,CASGIGTSNEKLFF,TGCGCCAGTGGAATCGGGACTTCGAATGAAAAACTGTTTTTT
TRBV29-1,.,TRBD1,TRBJ1-2,CSDGQGMSGDRGYTF,TGCAGCGACGGACAGGGGATGTCCGGTGACCGGGGCTACACCTTC
TRBV5-4,.,.,TRBJ1-1,CASSLEKNTEAFF,TGTGCCAGCAGCTTGGAAAAAAACACTGAAGCTTTCTTT
TRBV2,.,.,TRBJ2-6,CASSTHLGANVLTF,TGTGCCAGCAGTACACACCTTGGGGCCAACGTCCTGACTTTC
TRBV7-2,.,.,TRBJ1-4,CASSTTRYGRGEKLFF,TGTGCCAGCAGCACCACACGATATGGACGGGGAGAAAAACTGTTTTTT
TRBV10-1,.,.,TRBJ2-5,CASSESSQGGETQYF,TGCGCCAGCAGTGAGTCTTCGCAGGGGGGAGAGACCCAGTACTTC
TRBV11-1,.,.,TRBJ1-1,CASSLEGDTEAFF,TGTGCCAGCAGCCTCGAGGGAGACACTGAAGCTTTCTTT
TRBV6-1,.,TRBD1,TRBJ2-3,CASRVTGGVIDTQYF,TGTGCCAGCAGAGTGACAGGGGGCGTTATAGATACGCAGTATTTT
TRBV6-1,.,.,TRBJ2-7,CASSEPGRGEQYF,TGTGCCAGCAGTGAACCGGGACGCGGCGAGCAGTACTTC
TRBV7-9,.,.,TRBJ2-7,CASSSVGSSYEQYF,TGTGCCAGCAGCTCGGTAGGGAGTTCCTACGAGCAGTACTTC
TRBV2,.,.,TRBJ1-5,CASSVSPDPGTYQPQHF,TGTGCCAGCAGTGTTAGTCCGGACCCCGGTACTTATCAGCCCCAGCATTTT
TRBV4-1,.,.,TRBJ2-1,CASSQDEWGSSYNEQFF,TGCGCCAGCAGCCAAGATGAATGGGGAAGCTCCTACAATGAGCAGTTCTTC
TRBV18,.,TRBD2,TRBJ2-5,CASSQLAGGPETQYF,TGTGCCAGCTCACAACTAGCGGGAGGACCGGAGACCCAGTACTTC
TRBV7-3,.,.,TRBJ2-5,CASSPPGAETQYF,TGTGCCAGCAGCCCACCCGGGGCGGAGACCCAGTACTTC
TRBV7-6,.,TRBD1,TRBJ2-7,CASSRDRGPLYEQYF,TGTGCCAGCAGCAGGGACAGGGGGCCGCTCTACGAGCAGTACTTC
TRBV19,.,TRBD2,TRBJ2-1,CASSTHPGLVLEQFF,TGTGCCAGTAGTACTCACCCGGGACTAGTTCTTGAGCAGTTCTTC
TRBV2,.,TRBD1,TRBJ1-2,CASSVRQGENYGYTF,TGTGCCAGCAGTGTGAGACAGGGGGAGAACTATGGCTACACCTTC
TRBV7-9,.,.,TRBJ1-2,CASSWGNSPNYGYTF,TGTGCCAGCAGTTGGGGAAACAGCCCTAACTATGGCTACACCTTC
TRBV10-3,.,.,TRBJ1-6,CAISVREQSYNSPLHF,TGTGCCATCAGTGTTAGGGAGCAGTCCTATAATTCACCCCTCCACTTT
TRBV18,.,TRBD2,TRBJ2-7,CASSPRQTSGAIEQYF,TGTGCCAGCTCACCTCGACAGACTAGCGGGGCGATTGAGCAGTACTTC
TRBV11-2,.,TRBD2,TRBJ2-7,CASSLEVAGPYEQYF,TGTGCCAGCAGCTTAGAGGTAGCGGGGCCCTACGAGCAGTACTTC
TRBV27,.,.,TRBJ1-6,CASSFNLARYNSPLHF,TGTGCCAGCAGTTTTAACCTGGCTCGGTATAATTCACCCCTCCACTTT
TRBV6-5,.,.,TRBJ1-1,CASSSEYSNTEAFF,TGTGCCAGCAGTTCCGAATACTCGAACACTGAAGCTTTCTTT
TRBV5-8,.,.,TRBJ1-2,CASSSKNPGLFGYTF,TGTGCCAGCAGCTCGAAAAACCCGGGCCTCTTCGGCTACACCTTC
TRBV6-5,.,TRBD1,TRBJ2-5,CASSYLGGLQETQYF,TGTGCCAGCAGTTACTTAGGGGGCCTCCAAGAGACCCAGTACTTC
TRBV5-4,once,TRBD2,TRBJ2-1,CASSLARLAGGPDNEQFF,TGTGCCAGCAGCTTGGCCCGGCTAGCGGGGGGGCCCGACAATGAGCAGTTCTTC
TRBV5-5,few,.,TRBJ1-1,CASSLDVNTEAFF,TGTGCCAGCAGCTTGGACGTGAACACTGAAGCTTTCTTT
TRBV4-1,.,TRBD2,TRBJ2-3,CASQTSGGPDTQYF,TGCGCCAGCCAGACTAGCGGGGGACCAGATACGCAGTATTTT